These 9 T cell receptor beta chains were sequenced from one sample in a study of CD8 T cells in ankylosing spondylitis. TCRdb analysed the 5' RACE reads with MiXCR anew, one entry per CDR3 protein. Among 150,000 to 200,000 distinct CDR3 sequences listed, 10% to 15% were seen once. Material for sequencing was blood, either unsorted or a sorted T cell fraction (not recorded which). The source of these receptors is a female donor with ankylosing spondylitis or in good health (not recorded which).

There are a few counts of this clonotype. The J gene is TRBJ2-7, the V gene TRBV7-2; D may be TRBD1 (5 bases). From germline, CDR1 is SGHTA and CDR2 FQGNSA. The V end was cut by 5 bases, the J end by 4 bases, with 18 bases between. This CDR3 is built from 15 residues. The CDR3 DNA reads as TGTGCCAGCAGCGACGCAGGGTTAAGGCCATACGAGCAGTACTTC. This gives the protein CASSDAGLRPYEQYF.

The chain combines TRBV7-7 with TRBJ2-1; D ambiguous. Germline V gene data show CDR1 as SSHAT and CDR2 as FNYEAQ (reference sequence). Trimming left V 3 bases short and J 0 bases short, with 9 bases between. There are 15 residues in the CDR3. CDR3 bases: TGTGCCAGCAGCTTTTATGCGAGCTCCTACAATGAGCAGTTCTTC. This sequence encodes CASSFYASSYNEQFF.

This clonotype was counted at least ten times. This chain links TRBV20-1 with TRBJ2-7, with 9 bases matching TRBD1. Germline values: CDR1 DFQATT, CDR2 SNEGSKA (reference sequence). This CDR3 region has 14 residues. Trimming cost V 2 bases and J 5 bases; bases outside gene matches: 7. The CDR3 is CSARSRQGGDEQYF. CDR3 sequence (DNA): TGCAGTGCTAGATCGCGACAGGGGGGGGACGAGCAGTACTTC.

This clonotype was recorded a few times. This chain joins TRBV7-2 and TRBJ2-7; perhaps D is TRBD1 or TRBD2 (5 bases each). There are 15 residues in the CDR3. Germline-derived CDR1 and CDR2 are SGHTA and FQGNSA. The V end lost 3 bases, the J end lost 2 bases, and 14 bases lay between the germline ends. The CDR3 nucleotides read TGTGCCAGCAGCTTCTTTGCAGGGAGCCCCTACGAGCAGTACTTC. As protein: CASSFFAGSPYEQYF.

In its sample, this clonotype was seen a few times. This chain joins TRBV7-9 and TRBJ1-1, with D possibly matching TRBD1 (5 bases). Germline CDR1 reads SEHNR; CDR2 reads FQNEAQ (reference sequence). V was cut by 6 bases and J by 0 bases, with 8 bases left in between. The CDR3 sequence is 13 residues long. The CDR3 nucleotides read TGTGCCAGCAGGGGACGGCTGAACACTGAAGCTTTCTTT. It is translated as CASRGRLNTEAFF. The whole variable domain, filled in from reference TRBV7-9 and TRBJ1-1, reads DTGVSQNPRHKITKRGQNVTFRCDPISEHNRLYWYRQTLGQGPEFLTYFQNEAQLEKSRLLSDRFSAERPKGSFSTLEIQRTEQGDSAMYLCASRGRLNTEAFFGQGTRLTVV.

Ten or more counts support this clonotype. This chain uses TRBV7-9 with TRBJ2-7, with 7 nucleotides matching TRBD1. This CDR3 spans 14 amino acids. Per the germline V gene, CDR1 is SEHNR and CDR2 is FQNEAQ (reference sequence). The V and J ends lost 5 bases and 2 bases, in that order; junction bases with no gene match: 6. The CDR3 here is CASSARDSPYEQYF. The CDR3, as DNA: TGTGCCAGCAGCGCCCGGGACAGCCCCTACGAGCAGTACTTC.

The chain joins TRBV28 to TRBJ2-3, with 7 nucleotides matching TRBD1. Germline trimming cut 4 bases from V and 2 bases from J; bases unmatched to any gene: 6. The CDR3 is 15 residues long. The germline gives CDR1 MDHEN, CDR2 SYDVKM. CDR3 region: CASSSTGTVTDTQYF. In DNA, the CDR3 is TGTGCCAGCAGTTCAACCGGGACAGTCACAGATACGCAGTATTTT.

This clonotype has only a few counts. The gene calls are TRBV11-2 and TRBJ2-1; TRBD1 might be the D (6 bases). The CDR3 covers 14 residues. The V end lost 5 bases, the J end lost 9 bases, and 17 bases lay between the germline ends. The germline V gene encodes CDR1 SGHAT and CDR2 FQNNGV. CDR3 sequence reads: CASSPLTGSGEQFF. Here the CDR3 DNA reads TGTGCCAGCAGCCCCTTGACAGGATCGGGTGAGCAGTTCTTC. Based on the CDR3 plus reference TRBV11-2 and TRBJ2-1, the full variable domain is EAGVAQSPRYKIIEKRQSVAFWCNPISGHATLYWYQQILGQGPKLLIQFQNNGVVDDSQLPKDRFSAERLKGVDSTLKIQPAKLEDSAVYLCASSPLTGSGEQFFGPGTRLTVL.

This clonotype was picked up many times. The chain has TRBV20-1 and TRBJ1-6; D may be TRBD1 (5 bases). Trimming pared 4 bases from V and 9 bases from J, leaving 25 bases between. The CDR3 is made up of 17 amino acids. Germline V lookup: CDR1 DFQATT, CDR2 SNEGSKA (reference sequence). The CDR3 sequence is CSANSLNGPGSSSPLHF. CDR3 DNA sequence: TGCAGTGCTAATAGCCTAAATGGGCCAGGGAGCAGTTCACCCCTCCACTTT.